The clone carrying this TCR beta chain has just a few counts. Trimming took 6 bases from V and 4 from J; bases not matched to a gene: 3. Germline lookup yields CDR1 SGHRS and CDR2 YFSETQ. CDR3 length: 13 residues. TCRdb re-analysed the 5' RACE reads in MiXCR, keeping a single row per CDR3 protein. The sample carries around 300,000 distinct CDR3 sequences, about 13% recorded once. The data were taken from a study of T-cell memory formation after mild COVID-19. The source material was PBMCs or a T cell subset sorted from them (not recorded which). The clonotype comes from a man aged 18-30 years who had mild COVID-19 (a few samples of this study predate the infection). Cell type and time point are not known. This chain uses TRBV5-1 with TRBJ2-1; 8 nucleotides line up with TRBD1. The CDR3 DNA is TGCGCCAGCATGACAGGGGAGTACAATGAGCAGTTCTTC. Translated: CASMTGEYNEQFF.